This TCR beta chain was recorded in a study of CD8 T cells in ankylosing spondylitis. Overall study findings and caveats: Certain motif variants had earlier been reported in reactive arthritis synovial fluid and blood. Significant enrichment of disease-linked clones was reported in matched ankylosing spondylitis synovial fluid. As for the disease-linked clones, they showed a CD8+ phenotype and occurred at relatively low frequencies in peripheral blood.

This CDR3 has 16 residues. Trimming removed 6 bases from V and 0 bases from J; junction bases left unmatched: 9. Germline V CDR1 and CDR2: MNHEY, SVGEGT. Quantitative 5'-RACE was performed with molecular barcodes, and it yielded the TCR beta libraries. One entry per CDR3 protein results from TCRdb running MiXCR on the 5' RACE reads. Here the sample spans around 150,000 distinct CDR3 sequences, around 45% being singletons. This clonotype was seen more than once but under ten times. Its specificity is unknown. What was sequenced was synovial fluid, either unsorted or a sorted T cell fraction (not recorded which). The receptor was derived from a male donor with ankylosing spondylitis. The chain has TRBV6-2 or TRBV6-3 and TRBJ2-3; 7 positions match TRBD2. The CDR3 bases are TGTGCCAGCAGGCCTGGCAGAGCGGGGAGCACAGATACGCAGTATTTT. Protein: CASRPGRAGSTDTQYF.